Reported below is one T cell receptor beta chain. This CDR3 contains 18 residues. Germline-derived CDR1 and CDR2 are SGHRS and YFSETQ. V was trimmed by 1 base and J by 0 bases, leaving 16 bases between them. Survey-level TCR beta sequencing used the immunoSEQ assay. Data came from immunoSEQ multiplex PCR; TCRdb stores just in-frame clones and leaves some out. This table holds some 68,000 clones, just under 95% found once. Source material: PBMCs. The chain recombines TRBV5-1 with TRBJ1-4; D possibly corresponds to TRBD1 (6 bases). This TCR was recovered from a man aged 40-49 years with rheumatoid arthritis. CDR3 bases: TGCGCCAGCAGCTTGAGGGACGGCAGGGGAACAACTAATGAAAAACTGTTTTTT. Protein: CASSLRDGRGTTNEKLFF.